Listed here are 26 T cell receptor beta chains from one sample, sequenced in a study of blood T cell repertoires in COVID-19. The protocol was immunoSEQ multiplex PCR, while the TCRdb copy is restricted to in-frame clones and leaves out a portion. The data hold about 60,000 clones, with around 90% observed a single time. The sample taken for sequencing was peripheral blood. The origin of the receptors is a human donor in a cohort sampled during active COVID-19.

This clone was seen once. The V and J genes are TRBV19 and TRBJ1-1; TRBD1 agrees at 11 bases. The CDR3 totals 17 residues. The trim removed 4 bases at V and 0 bases at J, leaving 7 bases unmatched. Per germline, CDR1 LNHDA and CDR2 SQIVND (reference sequence). CDR3 nucleotide sequence: TGTGCCAGTAGTACGGACAGGGGGCGATACGTGAACACTGAAGCTTTCTTT. Translating it yields CASSTDRGRYVNTEAFF.

CDR3 loop: CASRPTSGGVNEQFF. Written as DNA, the CDR3 is TGTGCCAGCAGGCCTACTAGCGGGGGGGTTAATGAGCAGTTCTTC. The V and J genes are TRBV11-2 and TRBJ2-1; 13 bases match TRBD2. V dropped 6 bases and J dropped 7; count of bases not matched to a gene: 6. Germline CDR1 reads SGHAT; CDR2 reads FQNNGV. The CDR3 is 15 residues long.

This chain connects TRBV19 to TRBJ2-3; 9 bases align to TRBD1. CDR1 LNHDA and CDR2 SQIVND come from the germline V gene (reference sequence). The V segment lost 3 bases and the J segment 4 bases; nucleotides outside the gene matches: 5. There are 15 residues in the CDR3. The CDR3 nucleotides read TGTGCCAGTAGTATGGGACAGGGAATACCAGATACGCAGTATTTT. It specifies CASSMGQGIPDTQYF.

Concerning this clone: A much larger clone sits a single nucleotide away, making a read error possible. The chain recombines TRBV5-5 with TRBJ2-7, with no clear D. Looked up from germline, CDR1 is SGHKS and CDR2 is YYEKEE (reference sequence). The CDR3 sequence is 13 residues long. This CDR3 is CASSLGLSHEQYF. CDR3 in DNA: TGTGCCAGCAGCTTGGGTCTCTCCCACGAGCAGTACTTC.

J is TRBJ1-1 and V is TRBV20-1; the match to TRBD1 covers 7 bases. This CDR3 region has 14 residues. V was clipped by 3 bases and J by 2 bases; unmatched bases: 6. CDR1 and CDR2 from the germline V gene are DFQATT and SNEGSKA (reference sequence). CDR3 amino acids: CSASHTGVNTEAFF. The CDR3 coding sequence is TGCAGTGCTAGTCATACAGGGGTTAACACTGAAGCTTTCTTT.

The chain has TRBV9 and TRBJ1-2, with a tentative D call TRBD1 (5 bases). Germline-derived CDR1 and CDR2 are SGDLS and YYNGEE. The V end was cut by 5 bases, the J end by 0 bases, with 14 bases between. CDR3 length equals 15 residues. CDR3 protein: CASRKTDSANYGYTF. The CDR3 bases are TGTGCCAGCAGGAAGACAGACTCTGCTAACTATGGCTACACCTTC.

This rearrangement joins TRBV4-1 to TRBJ2-7; TRBD2 matches at 8 bases. The J segment lost 2 bases and the V segment lost 3 bases, leaving 6 bases of the junction unmatched. The CDR3 spans 15 residues. From germline, CDR1 is MGHRA and CDR2 YSYEKL. The CDR3: CASSHTSGQTYEQYF. CDR3 bases: TGCGCCAGCAGCCATACTAGCGGACAAACCTACGAGCAGTACTTC.

The chain uses TRBV7-2 and TRBJ2-1; D may be TRBD1 (5 bases). Trimming left V 6 bases short and J 5 bases short, with 11 bases between. In germline, CDR1 is SGHTA, CDR2 FQGNSA. The CDR3 has 13 residues. DNA for the CDR3: TGTGCCAGCAGTCAAGGGGCCAACAATGAGCAGTTCTTC. It encodes CASSQGANNEQFF.

This chain joins TRBV7-8 and TRBJ2-2; D may be TRBD2 (6 bases). Germline CDR1 and CDR2: SGHVS and FQNEAQ. The CDR3 has 13 residues. V lost 4 bases to trimming and J lost 4 bases, with 7 bases between them. CDR3 loop: CASSSRGTGELFF. CDR3 DNA sequence: TGTGCCAGCAGCTCGCGGGGCACCGGGGAGCTGTTTTTT.

The rearrangement uses TRBV4-1 and TRBJ2-1, with 10 positions matching TRBD2. Looked up from germline, CDR1 is MGHRA and CDR2 is YSYEKL. The CDR3 length is 16 residues. After removal of 1 base from V and 2 bases from J, the junction contained 2 bases not matched to a gene. CDR3 sequence (DNA): TGCGCCAGCAGCCAAGTACTAGCGGGAACCTACAATGAGCAGTTCTTC. Protein sequence: CASSQVLAGTYNEQFF.

CDR3 sequence: CASSLDAIYGYTF. In nucleotides, the CDR3 is TGCGCCAGCAGCCTGGACGCTATCTATGGCTACACCTTC. J is TRBJ1-2 and V is TRBV5-1; no clear D. V was cut by 4 bases and J by 4 bases, with 11 bases left in between. CDR3 size: 13 residues. Germline V gives CDR1 SGHRS, CDR2 YFSETQ.

CDR3 sequence reads: CAISLSGANTDTQYF. The DNA for the CDR3 is TGTGCCATCAGCCTAAGCGGGGCGAACACAGATACGCAGTATTTT. The J gene is TRBJ2-3, the V gene TRBV10-3, with 7 nucleotides matching TRBD2. This CDR3 region has 15 residues. Germline lookup yields CDR1 ENHRY and CDR2 SYGVKD. Trimming at V came to 6 bases and at J to 2 bases, leaving 8 bases not matched to a gene.

The chain combines TRBV6-5 with TRBJ1-2, with 7 bases fitting TRBD1. The CDR3 spans 14 residues. Germline V gene sequence: CDR1 MNHEY, CDR2 SVGAGI. V shed 2 bases, J shed 5 bases, and the junction held 5 bases outside the gene matches. The CDR3 sequence is CASSYDRVEYGYTF. The CDR3, as DNA: TGTGCCAGCAGTTACGACAGGGTCGAGTATGGCTACACCTTC.

The chain carries TRBV30 and TRBJ2-7, with 13 bases matching TRBD2. The length of the CDR3 is 16 residues. CDR1 and CDR2 from the germline V gene are GTSNPN and SVGIG (reference sequence). The junction had 5 bases not matched to a gene; V was cut back by 3 bases and J by 0 bases. Written as DNA, the CDR3 is TGTGCCTGGAGAGCCACTAGCGGGAGGGGCTCCTACGAGCAGTACTTC. This translates into CAWRATSGRGSYEQYF.

V is TRBV11-3 and J is TRBJ2-7, with 8 bases identical to TRBD1. V gave up 8 bases and J gave up 7 bases; unmatched junction bases: 13. The CDR3 has 14 residues. Germline CDR1 is SGHNT and CDR2 is YENEEA. The CDR3 coding sequence is TGTGCCAGCGCTAAGGACAGGGATTACGAAGAGCAGTACTTC. Its protein is CASAKDRDYEEQYF.

The rearrangement uses TRBV19 and TRBJ1-1; TRBD1 matches 7 bases. V was pared by 5 bases and J by 5 bases, with 17 bases of the junction left unmatched. Germline V gene lookup returns CDR1 LNHDA and CDR2 SQIVND (reference sequence). The CDR3 contains 17 residues. The CDR3 DNA reads as TGTGCCAGTAGTCACTCGGACAGGTTCTTACTTAAGACTGAAGCTTTCTTT. It yields the protein CASSHSDRFLLKTEAFF.

The chain employs TRBV9 and TRBJ2-7, with 7 bases aligning to TRBD1. Per germline, CDR1 SGDLS and CDR2 YYNGEE. This CDR3 region has 15 residues. V lost 4 bases to trimming and J lost 0 bases; unmatched junction nucleotides: 7. For the CDR3, the DNA is TGTGCCAGCAGCTCCCTGGGGACAGCCTCCTACGAGCAGTACTTC. Translating gives CASSSLGTASYEQYF.

The chain employs TRBV18 and TRBJ2-5, with 7 bases identical to TRBD2. With V trimmed by 7 bases and J by 5 bases, 10 bases remained unmatched. This CDR3 contains 14 residues. CDR1 is KGHSH, CDR2 LQKENI, per germline. DNA for the CDR3: TGTGCCAGCTTAAAGCGGGACGGTGCGGAGACCCAGTACTTC. This gives the protein CASLKRDGAETQYF.

This rearrangement joins TRBV7-6 to TRBJ1-5, with unresolved D. Trimming shortened V by 5 bases and J by 0 bases, and 17 bases separated the two germline ends. CDR1 is SGHVS, CDR2 FNYEAQ, per germline. This CDR3 is 17 amino acids long. The DNA of the CDR3 is TGTGCCAGCAGCCTAACTTTCCCGGGGAATAGCAATCAGCCCCAGCATTTT. This codes for CASSLTFPGNSNQPQHF.

The V gene is TRBV7-9, the J gene TRBJ2-1; 8 bases agree with TRBD2. Losses at the gene ends were 7 bases for V and 7 bases for J; bases not matched to a gene: 12. Germline V gives CDR1 SEHNR, CDR2 FQNEAQ (reference sequence). The CDR3 contains 15 residues. The CDR3 nucleotides are TGTGCCAGCACCCCCGCAGAGCGGGAGTCGAATGAGCAGTTCTTC. It translates to CASTPAERESNEQFF. Variable domain in full (rest from reference TRBV7-9 and TRBJ2-1): DTGVSQNPRHKITKRGQNVTFRCDPISEHNRLYWYRQTLGQGPEFLTYFQNEAQLEKSRLLSDRFSAERPKGSFSTLEIQRTEQGDSAMYLCASTPAERESNEQFFGPGTRLTVL.

This clone was seen a single time. V is TRBV7-9 and J is TRBJ2-2; 7 nucleotides line up with TRBD1. The V gene end was trimmed by 5 bases and the J gene end by 5 bases; junction bases not matched to a gene: 11. The CDR3 covers 16 residues. CDR1 and CDR2 (germline): SEHNR, FQNEAQ (reference sequence). The CDR3 DNA is TGTGCCAGCAGCAATAGCCAGGGGGATGGGACCGGGGAGCTGTTTTTT. Translating it yields CASSNSQGDGTGELFF.

The CDR3 region has the DNA TGTGCCAGCAGCCCCCGGGAGGGGGCGAACACCGGGGAGCTGTTTTTT. Its protein is CASSPREGANTGELFF. V is TRBV9 and J is TRBJ2-2, with 8 bases lining up with TRBD2. Germline trimming cut 4 bases from V and 0 bases from J; bases unmatched to any gene: 5. The CDR3 has 16 residues. CDR1 and CDR2 from the germline V gene are SGDLS and YYNGEE.

The chain employs TRBV29-1 and TRBJ2-7; D possibly corresponds to TRBD2 (6 bases). The CDR3 totals 13 residues. Germline CDR1 and CDR2: SQVTM and ANQGSEA. Trimming shortened V by 2 bases and J by 7 bases, and 15 bases separated the two germline ends. In nucleotides, the CDR3 is TGCAGCGTTGAAAGACAGCCTGCGGGGGAGCAGTACTTC. Translating it yields CSVERQPAGEQYF.

In its sample, this clone was seen a few times. J is TRBJ1-1 and V is TRBV2; 8 nucleotides agree with TRBD1. J was trimmed by 1 base and V by 6 bases; bases with no gene match: 7. Germline assignment: CDR1 SNHLY and CDR2 FYNNEI. The CDR3 spans 15 residues. The CDR3 is CASSLQGATNTEAFF. The CDR3 region has the DNA TGTGCCAGCAGCCTTCAGGGGGCAACGAACACTGAAGCTTTCTTT.

This chain uses TRBV7-9 with TRBJ1-2, with unresolved D. Germline CDR1 reads SEHNR; CDR2 reads FQNEAQ (reference sequence). Trimming removed 4 bases from V and 13 bases from J, with 13 bases in between. The length of the CDR3 is 11 residues. CDR3 nucleotide sequence: TGTGCCAGCAGCTCGGACTCCACGGGCACCTTC. Translated, it gives CASSSDSTGTF.

The V and J genes are TRBV11-2 and TRBJ2-1; 9 bases are shared with TRBD2. CDR3 length: 19 residues. The ends lost 0 bases at V and 0 bases at J; junction bases unmatched: 9. CDR1 SGHAT and CDR2 FQNNGV come from the germline V gene. The CDR3 nucleotides are TGTGCCAGCAGCTTAGATTTTCGAGCGGGAGGAGGCTCCTACAATGAGCAGTTCTTC. Its protein is CASSLDFRAGGGSYNEQFF.